The rows below give T cell receptor beta chains drawn from one sample of a study of blood T cell repertoires in COVID-19. Method: immunoSEQ multiplex PCR; TCRdb's copy keeps in-frame clones and lacks some. The sample has a few hundred thousand clones, more than 75% seen once. Sequenced sample: peripheral blood. The receptors derive from a woman under 40 who had recovered from COVID-19. Both conserved end residues are part of each CDR3. Fields, in order: D gene, V gene, clone size, J gene, CDR3 protein, CDR3 DNA. A D gene is named only where the DNA matches it firmly. Size values are once, few and many counts, or a class for expanded clones, and some rows have none.

>-|TRBV5-1|-|TRBJ1-5
CASSLEGPGGNQPQHF
TGCGCCAGCAGCTTGGAGGGCCCGGGGGGAAATCAGCCCCAGCATTTT
>-|TRBV30|-|TRBJ1-3
CAWSRDTFSGNTIYF
TGTGCCTGGAGTAGGGACACGTTCTCTGGAAACACCATATATTTT
>TRBD2|TRBV11-3|once|TRBJ2-3
CASSFSSGGADTQYF
TGTGCCAGCAGCTTCTCTAGCGGGGGTGCAGATACGCAGTATTTT
>-|TRBV24-1|-|TRBJ2-1
CATSDFSRDGGNEQFF
TGTGCCACCAGTGATTTCTCCAGGGATGGTGGCAATGAGCAGTTCTTC
>TRBD1|TRBV24-1|-|TRBJ1-6
CATSDSRQGEGSPLHF
TGTGCCACCAGTGATTCCAGACAGGGCGAGGGCTCACCCCTCCACTTT
>-|TRBV4-1|-|TRBJ2-1
CASSQDKSGIFYNEQFF
TGCGCCAGCAGCCAAGATAAGTCAGGGATCTTCTACAATGAGCAGTTCTTC
>-|TRBV6-5|-|TRBJ1-3
CASSRTRSGNTIYF
TGTGCCAGCAGCCGCACTCGTTCTGGAAACACCATATATTTT
>TRBD2|TRBV28|-|TRBJ2-1
CASTQGPSGYNEQFF
TGTGCCAGCACCCAAGGACCTAGCGGTTACAATGAGCAGTTCTTC
>TRBD1|TRBV19|-|TRBJ2-7
CASRPGQGLGEQYF
TGTGCCAGTAGACCGGGACAGGGTCTCGGCGAGCAGTACTTC
>-|TRBV2|-|TRBJ1-2
CASSGPGNYGYTF
TGTGCCAGCAGTGGCCCGGGTAACTATGGCTACACCTTC
>-|TRBV7-9|-|TRBJ2-2
CASSLDPHPNTGELFF
TGTGCCAGCAGCTTAGATCCACATCCGAACACCGGGGAGCTGTTTTTT
>-|TRBV5-4|-|TRBJ1-4
CASSFDGLDEKLFF
TGTGCCAGCAGCTTTGACGGGTTGGATGAAAAACTGTTTTTT
>TRBD2|TRBV18|-|TRBJ2-1
CASSPTSGGAYNEQFF
TGTGCCAGCTCGCCCACTAGCGGGGGGGCCTACAATGAGCAGTTCTTC
>TRBD2|TRBV6-2/TRBV6-3|-|TRBJ2-7
CASSPPGGRFYEQYF
TGTGCCAGCAGTCCCCCCGGCGGGAGGTTCTACGAGCAGTACTTC
>TRBD2|TRBV29-1|-|TRBJ2-2
CSGAAGTSGRGAGELFF
TGCAGCGGGGCAGCGGGGACTAGCGGGAGAGGCGCCGGGGAGCTGTTTTTT
>TRBD1|TRBV6-5|-|TRBJ1-5
CASSSTGTGNQPQHF
TGTGCCAGCAGTAGCACCGGGACAGGCAATCAGCCCCAGCATTTT
>-|TRBV28|-|TRBJ1-2
CASSVQVAVYGYTF
TGTGCCAGCAGTGTCCAGGTGGCAGTTTATGGCTACACCTTC
>TRBD2|TRBV4-2|-|TRBJ2-1
CASSQDPGTRPYNEQFF
TGTGCCAGCAGCCAAGATCCGGGGACTAGACCCTACAATGAGCAGTTCTTC
>-|TRBV19|few|TRBJ1-5
CASSWGQGSNQPQHF
TGTGCCAGTAGTTGGGGGCAGGGGAGCAATCAGCCCCAGCATTTT
>-|TRBV5-6|-|TRBJ2-7
CASSRPGDPIYEQYF
TGTGCCAGCAGCCGACCGGGGGACCCGATCTACGAGCAGTACTTC
>-|TRBV6-4|-|TRBJ1-1
CASTPTSGGRTEAFF
TGTGCCAGCACCCCTACCTCGGGCGGGAGGACTGAAGCTTTCTTT
>-|TRBV4-3|few|TRBJ1-1
CASSQEQLATEAFF
TGCGCCAGCAGCCAAGAACAATTGGCCACTGAAGCTTTCTTT
>-|TRBV6-5|once|TRBJ2-5
CASKERNLEETQYF
TGTGCCAGCAAGGAGCGAAACTTGGAAGAGACCCAGTACTTC
>-|TRBV27|-|TRBJ2-2
CASSLPGTGELFF
TGTGCCAGCAGTCTCCCGGGCACCGGGGAGCTGTTTTTT
>TRBD1|TRBV6-6|-|TRBJ2-5
CASTPLGTDPQETQYF
TGTGCCAGCACCCCTCTTGGGACAGATCCCCAAGAGACCCAGTACTTC
>-|TRBV6-5|-|TRBJ1-6
CASHRRNSPLHF
TGTGCCAGCCACAGGCGCAATTCACCCCTCCACTTT
>TRBD2|TRBV5-6|-|TRBJ2-1
CASSPSGGVIHEQFF
TGTGCCAGCAGCCCCAGCGGGGGGGTGATACATGAGCAGTTCTTC
>-|TRBV19|-|TRBJ1-1
CASSNSGVTEAFF
TGTGCCAGTAGTAACTCAGGGGTCACTGAAGCTTTCTTT
>TRBD1|TRBV9|once|TRBJ1-1
CASSVGPRIGGRDTEAFF
TGTGCCAGCAGCGTAGGGCCTAGAATAGGGGGCAGGGACACTGAAGCTTTCTTT
>-|TRBV7-6|-|TRBJ2-7
CASSLRVYPSYEQYF
TGTGCCAGCAGCCTCAGGGTCTATCCTTCCTACGAGCAGTACTTC
>TRBD2|TRBV28|-|TRBJ2-7
CASLPGLAGGYEQYF
TGTGCCAGTCTCCCGGGACTAGCGGGAGGCTACGAGCAGTACTTC
>-|TRBV25-1|-|TRBJ1-4
CASSEGTGPGGEKLFF
TGTGCCAGCAGTGAGGGGACGGGCCCTGGAGGGGAAAAACTGTTTTTT
>-|TRBV5-6|-|TRBJ2-2
CASSPLGEATGELFF
TGTGCCAGCAGCCCGTTGGGGGAGGCCACCGGGGAGCTGTTTTTT
>-|TRBV6-5|-|TRBJ2-1
CASRPDGVIRNEQFF
TGTGCCAGCAGGCCCGACGGGGTTATTCGTAATGAGCAGTTCTTC
>-|TRBV2|-|TRBJ2-5
CASSELDSETQYF
TGTGCCAGCAGTGAACTAGACTCCGAGACCCAGTACTTC
>-|TRBV19|-|TRBJ1-2
CASSIQPAVSYGYTF
TGTGCCAGTAGTATACAACCGGCGGTCAGCTATGGCTACACCTTC
>-|TRBV27|-|TRBJ1-5
CASSSRLYSNQPQHF
TGTGCCAGCAGTTCTCGACTCTATAGCAATCAGCCCCAGCATTTT
>TRBD1|TRBV30|-|TRBJ2-7
CAWSAGTGYEQYF
TGTGCCTGGAGTGCCGGGACAGGCTACGAGCAGTACTTC
>TRBD1|TRBV27|-|TRBJ1-2
CASSDRGPSYGYTF
TGTGCCAGCAGTGACAGGGGTCCGTCCTATGGCTACACCTTC
>TRBD2|TRBV19|-|TRBJ2-3
CASRAAGGTDTQYF
TGTGCCAGTAGGGCCGCCGGGGGGACAGATACGCAGTATTTT